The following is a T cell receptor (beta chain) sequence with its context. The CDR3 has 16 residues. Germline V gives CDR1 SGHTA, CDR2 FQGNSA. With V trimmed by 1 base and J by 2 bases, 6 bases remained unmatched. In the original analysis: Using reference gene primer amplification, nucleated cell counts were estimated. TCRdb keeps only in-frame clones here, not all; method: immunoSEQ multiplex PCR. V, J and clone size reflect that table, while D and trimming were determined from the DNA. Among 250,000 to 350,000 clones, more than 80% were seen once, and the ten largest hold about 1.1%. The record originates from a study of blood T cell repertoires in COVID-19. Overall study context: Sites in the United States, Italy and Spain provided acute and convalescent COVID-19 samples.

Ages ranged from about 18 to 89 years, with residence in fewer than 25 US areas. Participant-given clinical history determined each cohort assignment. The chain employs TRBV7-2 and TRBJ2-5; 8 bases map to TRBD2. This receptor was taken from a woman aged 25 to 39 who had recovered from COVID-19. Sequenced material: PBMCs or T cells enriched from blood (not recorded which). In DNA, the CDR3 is TGTGCCAGCAGCTTAGGGACTAGCTCGGGGCAAGAGACCCAGTACTTC. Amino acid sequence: CASSLGTSSGQETQYF.